These 28 T cell receptor beta chains came from one sample sequenced in a study of vaccination and CD4 T cells after COVID-19. The study sequenced cultured CD4+ T cell DNA using the Oncomine TCR Beta short-read assay. Via MiXCR, TCRdb re-called the PCR reads, giving one row per CDR3 protein. The sample shows some 14,000 distinct CDR3 sequences, 45% to 65% of them seen only once. As for treatment: approximately nine-day PBMC culture with coronavirus spike peptide pools or control peptides (ViraFEST assay). No cognate antigen is known for these TCRs. The specimen sequenced was CD4+ T cells from blood, cultured in vitro. The receptor source for this set is a human donor who had recovered from COVID-19.

V and J are TRBV2 and TRBJ2-3; D assignment may be TRBD1 or TRBD2 (6 bases each). The germline V gene has CDR1 SNHLY and CDR2 FYNNEI. CDR3 length: 16 amino acids. The V end was cut by 5 bases, the J end by 2 bases, with 17 bases between. The CDR3, as DNA: TGTGCCAGCAGTCCGGGACTGACAGGCCCCACAGATACGCAGTATTTT. Its protein is CASSPGLTGPTDTQYF.

V is TRBV10-3 and J is TRBJ2-3, with TRBD1 identical over 9 bases. CDR1 ENHRY and CDR2 SYGVKD come from the germline V gene. The CDR3 runs to 15 residues. V shed 7 bases, J shed 4 bases, and the junction held 9 bases outside the gene matches. The CDR3 spells CAIKASGQGSDTQYF. CDR3 sequence (DNA): TGTGCCATCAAAGCTAGTGGACAGGGGTCAGATACGCAGTATTTT.

The genes are TRBV5-1 and TRBJ1-5; TRBD1 matches 9 bases. The CDR3 extends over 15 amino acids. V was pared by 5 bases and J by 7 bases, with 10 bases of the junction left unmatched. Germline V gene lookup returns CDR1 SGHRS and CDR2 YFSETQ. CDR3 DNA: TGCGCCAGCAGTACGGATGGACAGGGGAACCAGCCCCAGCATTTT. Translated, it gives CASSTDGQGNQPQHF.

The chain combines TRBV20-1 with TRBJ2-1; no reliable D call. Germline loops: CDR1 DFQATT, CDR2 SNEGSKA (reference sequence). This CDR3 is built from 13 residues. Trimming left V 6 bases short and J 4 bases short, with 13 bases between. The CDR3 here is CSATGRVYNEQFF. For the CDR3, the DNA is TGCAGTGCAACGGGTCGGGTGTACAATGAGCAGTTCTTC.

This clonotype came up a few times. The chain uses TRBV20-1 and TRBJ2-7; D may be TRBD1 or TRBD2 (7 bases each). The CDR3 is 14 residues long. Trimming left V 3 bases short and J 3 bases short, with 15 bases between. From germline, CDR1 is DFQATT and CDR2 SNEGSKA (reference sequence). The CDR3: CSASPQGEGYEQYF. The DNA for the CDR3 is TGCAGTGCTAGTCCGCAGGGGGAGGGCTACGAGCAGTACTTC.

This clonotype was found once. The chain employs TRBV30 and TRBJ1-5, with D unclear. This CDR3 contains 13 residues. Germline values: CDR1 GTSNPN, CDR2 SVGIG (reference sequence). V lost 1 base to trimming and J lost 5 bases, with 9 bases between them. The CDR3 here is CAWSEGWDQPQHF. The CDR3 DNA sequence: TGTGCCTGGAGTGAGGGCTGGGATCAGCCCCAGCATTTT.

This clonotype has just a few counts. CDR3 sequence (DNA): TGTGCCAGCAGTTACTCGATTGGGGGGGGCAATCAGCCCCAGCATTTT. It encodes CASSYSIGGGNQPQHF. This chain joins TRBV6-5 and TRBJ1-5; tentatively, D is TRBD1 (5 bases). The V end lost 0 bases, the J end lost 2 bases, and 11 bases lay between the germline ends. This CDR3 comprises 16 residues. Germline CDR1 is MNHEY and CDR2 is SVGAGI.

V and J are TRBV19 and TRBJ1-4; the D gene is possibly TRBD1 (5 bases). This CDR3 has 15 residues. Trimming pared 5 bases from V and 5 bases from J, leaving 15 bases between. Germline V CDR1 and CDR2: LNHDA, SQIVND (reference sequence). The CDR3: CASSVLGARNEKLFF. The CDR3 region has the DNA TGTGCCAGTAGTGTCCTCGGGGCGCGGAATGAAAAACTGTTTTTT.

Only a few counts were recorded for this clonotype. The V gene is TRBV15, the J gene TRBJ1-5; the match to TRBD1 covers 8 bases. J lost 5 bases, V lost 8 bases, and 8 bases had no gene match. The germline CDR1 and CDR2 sequences are LNHNV and YYDKDF (reference sequence). The CDR3 totals 14 residues. In DNA form, the CDR3 reads TGTGCCACCCCCCGGGACAGGACCGATCAGCCCCAGCATTTT. Translation: CATPRDRTDQPQHF.

This chain uses TRBV7-9 with TRBJ2-5; D might be TRBD2 (6 bases). With 3 bases removed from V and 5 bases from J, the gap between germline ends came to 16 bases. Germline lookup yields CDR1 SEHNR and CDR2 FQNEAQ (reference sequence). This CDR3 has 15 residues. CDR3 nucleotide sequence: TGTGCCAGCAGCTTGGGTGGAGGGATTGGGGAGACCCAGTACTTC. It specifies CASSLGGGIGETQYF.

The chain has TRBV20-1 and TRBJ1-5; D not resolved. CDR1 is DFQATT, CDR2 SNEGSKA, per germline (reference sequence). V shed 3 bases and J shed 0 bases, with 6 bases lying between them. The CDR3 runs to 13 residues. The CDR3 sequence is CSARTYSNQPQHF. DNA for the CDR3: TGCAGTGCTAGGACCTATAGCAATCAGCCCCAGCATTTT.

The rearrangement uses TRBV20-1 and TRBJ2-5, with TRBD1 identical over 8 bases. The CDR3 runs 14 residues. Germline V gene lookup returns CDR1 DFQATT and CDR2 SNEGSKA (reference sequence). Trimming at V came to 3 bases and at J to 5 bases, leaving 8 bases not matched to a gene. CDR3 protein: CSARTGDQRETQYF. The CDR3 coding sequence is TGCAGTGCTAGGACAGGGGATCAGAGGGAGACCCAGTACTTC.

A single count supports this clonotype. This chain uses TRBV1 with TRBJ2-7; the D segment call TRBD1 is taken from the table without a DNA check. TRBV1 is a known pseudogene. The length of the CDR3 is 15 residues. The CDR3 is CTSSPYPGAPDPQYF. For the CDR3, the DNA is TGCACCAGCAGTCCCTATCCGGGAGCCCCGGACCCGCAGTACTTC.

This clonotype is a singleton in its sample. V gene TRBV25-1 combines with J gene TRBJ2-2, with TRBD2 matching 7 bases. With 6 bases clipped from V and 7 bases from J, the junction kept 23 bases outside the gene matches. CDR3 length equals 19 residues. Germline V gene data show CDR1 as MGHDK and CDR2 as SYGVNS. DNA of the CDR3: TGTGCCAGCAGCAGGCGGGCGGGAAGAAAGCGGGAACATGGCGGGGAGCTGTTTTTT. It encodes CASSRRAGRKREHGGELFF.

This clonotype was counted only a few times. This rearrangement joins TRBV6-2 or TRBV6-3 to TRBJ2-3; a weak D match, TRBD2 (6 bases). Trimming left V 2 bases short and J 3 bases short, with 6 bases between. CDR3 length equals 13 residues. The germline V gene has CDR1 MNHEY and CDR2 SVGEGT. The CDR3 DNA reads as TGTGCCAGCAGTTACCGGGAGACAGATACGCAGTATTTT. As protein: CASSYRETDTQYF.

This clonotype was seen a handful of times. The chain has TRBV6-1 and TRBJ2-2; D is unresolved. From germline, CDR1 is MNHNS and CDR2 SASEGT. Between the trimmed V and J ends, which lost 8 bases and 0 bases, there was a span of 7 bases. This CDR3 is 13 amino acids long. The CDR3 here is CASGAANTGELFF. CDR3 DNA: TGTGCCAGCGGAGCTGCGAACACCGGGGAGCTGTTTTTT.

This rearrangement joins TRBV28 to TRBJ2-7; the D gene is possibly TRBD1 (6 bases). V was cut by 3 bases and J by 0 bases, with 9 bases left in between. The germline V gene encodes CDR1 MDHEN and CDR2 SYDVKM. The CDR3 totals 14 residues. The CDR3: CASSFRGGSYEQYF. In nucleotides, the CDR3 is TGTGCCAGCAGTTTTCGAGGGGGCTCCTACGAGCAGTACTTC.

This chain links TRBV20-1 with TRBJ1-5, with 8 positions matching TRBD1. The V gene end was trimmed by 6 bases and the J gene end by 8 bases; junction bases not matched to a gene: 15. CDR3 length equals 15 residues. The germline V gene has CDR1 DFQATT and CDR2 SNEGSKA (reference sequence). CDR3 nucleotides: TGCAGTGCGGTCAGACAGGGGCGGGGATGGGAGCCCCAGCATTTT. Translation: CSAVRQGRGWEPQHF.

This chain connects TRBV20-1 to TRBJ2-7, with D uncertain. The length of the CDR3 is 14 residues. Germline CDR1 and CDR2: DFQATT and SNEGSKA (reference sequence). Trimming shortened V by 0 bases and J by 1 base, and 10 bases separated the two germline ends. In DNA, the CDR3 is TGCAGTGCTAGAGAGGTTGAGCGATCCTACGAGCAGTACTTC. Its translation is CSAREVERSYEQYF.

V usage is TRBV2 and J usage is TRBJ1-1, with D perhaps TRBD1 (6 bases). The germline V gene has CDR1 SNHLY and CDR2 FYNNEI. V was trimmed by 4 bases and J by 1 base, leaving 16 bases between them. The CDR3 is 16 residues long. The CDR3 sequence: CASSGPFGQRNTEAFF. CDR3 in DNA: TGTGCCAGCAGTGGACCCTTTGGACAGAGGAACACTGAAGCTTTCTTT.

This sequence joins TRBV6-1 and TRBJ1-5, with unresolved D. Trimming left V 5 bases short and J 0 bases short, with 20 bases between. The CDR3 has 18 residues. CDR1 and CDR2 from the germline V gene are MNHNS and SASEGT. The DNA of the CDR3 is TGTGCCAGCAGTCCCGACGGAGGCGGAACCTATAGCAATCAGCCCCAGCATTTT. As protein: CASSPDGGGTYSNQPQHF.

The chain has TRBV24-1 and TRBJ2-5; tentatively, D is TRBD2 (5 bases). V lost 0 bases, J lost 0 bases, and 7 bases lay in between. Looked up from germline, CDR1 is KGHDR and CDR2 is SFDVKD. The CDR3 is made up of 15 amino acids. DNA for the CDR3: TGTGCCACCAGTGATTTGCGAGGGAACCAAGAGACCCAGTACTTC. Its protein product is CATSDLRGNQETQYF.

This clonotype appeared once. V gene TRBV7-2 combines with J gene TRBJ1-5; D is uncertain. Trimming removed 2 bases at V and 5 bases at J, with 7 bases between. There are 13 residues in the CDR3. Germline CDR1 reads SGHTA; CDR2 reads FQGNSA. The CDR3 reads CASSLFHDQPQHF. The CDR3 nucleotides are TGTGCCAGCAGCTTATTTCACGATCAGCCCCAGCATTTT.

This chain links TRBV6-5 with TRBJ2-3; no reliable D call. This CDR3 spans 14 amino acids. The germline V gene encodes CDR1 MNHEY and CDR2 SVGAGI. V shed 4 bases and J shed 4 bases, with 12 bases lying between them. CDR3 protein: CASSWSRGSDTQYF. The CDR3 bases are TGTGCCAGCAGTTGGAGTCGTGGGTCAGATACGCAGTATTTT.

The chain links TRBV20-1 to TRBJ2-1; 9 nucleotides match TRBD2. The CDR3 spans 13 residues. V was pared by 1 base and J by 8 bases, with 3 bases of the junction left unmatched. Germline CDR1 and CDR2: DFQATT and SNEGSKA (reference sequence). This CDR3 reads CSARAASGDEQFF. The CDR3 DNA is TGCAGTGCTAGAGCTGCTAGCGGGGATGAGCAGTTCTTC.

The gene calls are TRBV28 and TRBJ1-2; perhaps TRBD1 as D (5 bases). V was shortened by 8 bases and J by 6 bases, with 10 bases between the two germline ends. The CDR3 runs 11 residues. CDR1 and CDR2 from the germline V gene are MDHEN and SYDVKM. CDR3 coding DNA: TGTGCCAGCGGGGACTCCCATGGCTACACCTTC. Amino acids: CASGDSHGYTF.

The chain couples TRBV6-1 to TRBJ2-7; possible D gene TRBD2, 6 bases. Germline values: CDR1 MNHNS, CDR2 SASEGT. V dropped 5 bases and J dropped 5 bases, with 10 bases sitting between them. This CDR3 is 12 amino acids long. This CDR3 is CASSTGGNEQYF. Written as DNA, the CDR3 is TGTGCCAGCAGTACTGGGGGGAACGAGCAGTACTTC.

The chain has TRBV24-1 and TRBJ1-5; possibly TRBD1 for D (6 bases). The CDR3 consists of 18 residues. V dropped 0 bases and J dropped 3 bases, with 17 bases sitting between them. Germline values: CDR1 KGHDR, CDR2 SFDVKD. This CDR3 reads CATSDLLQGNGANQPQHF. CDR3 nucleotide sequence: TGTGCCACCAGTGATTTGCTCCAGGGGAATGGGGCCAATCAGCCCCAGCATTTT.